This passage covers 2 T cell receptor beta chains from one sample sequenced in a study of T cells in Graves' hyperthyroidism and ophthalmopathy. The TCR beta CDR3 regions underwent amplification using RNA transcripts as the source. An initial round of RT-PCR targeting the TCR CDR3 relied on the HTBI primer set. TCRdb re-analysed the multiplex PCR reads in MiXCR, keeping a single row per CDR3 protein. The repertoire holds hundreds of thousands of distinct CDR3 sequences, with about 15% as singletons. The specimen was blood. These receptors came from a middle-aged woman with Graves' ophthalmopathy.

This clonotype was found many times. The chain carries TRBV11-2 and TRBJ2-2; TRBD2 is a possible D gene (5 bases). The CDR3 sequence is 12 residues long. Germline V gene data show CDR1 as SGHAT and CDR2 as FQNNGV. With 5 bases removed from V and 9 bases from J, the gap between germline ends came to 10 bases. The CDR3 coding sequence is TGTGCCAGCAGCCCTGGACTTAGGGAGCTGTTTTTT. Its protein is CASSPGLRELFF.

This clonotype was observed a handful of times. The chain couples TRBV12-3 or TRBV12-4 to TRBJ1-1, with TRBD1 matching over 10 bases. The CDR3 consists of 20 residues. After removal of 8 bases from V and 4 bases from J, the junction contained 25 bases not matched to a gene. CDR3 amino acids: CASYLTLSFSTGTGATEAFF. The CDR3 nucleotides are TGTGCCAGCTATTTAACCCTTTCGTTCTCAACCGGGACAGGGGCCACTGAAGCTTTCTTT.